A selection of T cell receptor beta chains follows, all from one sample in a study of blood T cell repertoires in COVID-19. This table comes from immunoSEQ multiplex PCR, and its TCRdb copy is limited to in-frame clones, with some not included. Among some 190,000 clones listed, roughly three quarters were seen once. Source material: PBMCs or T cells enriched from blood (not recorded which). The receptors come from a woman aged 50 to 65 with acute COVID-19. Each CDR3 is given with its conserved first and last residue. The D gene is left open where the match is weak. The size entry is marked missing in some rows and otherwise reads once, few, many or a size class.

j_call	d_call	v_call	clone_size	cdr3_nt	cdr3_aa
TRBJ1-1	.	TRBV19	.	TGTGCCAGTATAAGGACCGCCGGGGGGAACACTGAAGCTTTCTTT	CASIRTAGGNTEAFF
TRBJ2-2	.	TRBV19	.	TGTGCCAGTAGTGGACAGACCGGGGAGCTGTTTTTT	CASSGQTGELFF
TRBJ1-5	.	TRBV9	.	TGTGCCAGCAGGACGCCCGGAGGGGCACAGCCCCAGCATTTT	CASRTPGGAQPQHF
TRBJ1-1	TRBD1	TRBV7-8	few	TGTGCCAGCAGCGTCCGCAGGGGGATCGACACTGAAGCTTTCTTT	CASSVRRGIDTEAFF
TRBJ1-6	.	TRBV9	.	TGTGCCAGCAGCGTAGCCCCCAGTTCAAGCTCCTATAATTCACCCCTCCACTTT	CASSVAPSSSSYNSPLHF
TRBJ2-5	.	TRBV6-2/TRBV6-3	.	TGTGCCAGCAGTCCAACTAGGCAAGAGACCCAGTACTTC	CASSPTRQETQYF
TRBJ2-1	.	TRBV9	many	TGTGCCAGCAGCGGCCACATATACAATGAGCAGTTCTTC	CASSGHIYNEQFF
TRBJ2-4	.	TRBV11-2	.	TGTGCCAGCAGCTTAACCACCGGAGCCAAAAACATTCAGTACTTC	CASSLTTGAKNIQYF
TRBJ1-4	.	TRBV4-3	.	TGCGCCAGCAGCCAAGAAGTGCGGCGTTCAGTTCTGTTT	CASSQEVRRSVLF
TRBJ1-6	.	TRBV19	few	TGTGCCAGTAGTATGGCCTTCGCCAGCTATAATTCACCCCTCCACTTT	CASSMAFASYNSPLHF
TRBJ2-3	.	TRBV4-3	.	TGCGCCAGCAGCCAAGACGCGGGGGCTGCAGATACGCAGTATTTT	CASSQDAGAADTQYF
TRBJ2-3	TRBD1	TRBV5-1	.	TGCGCCAGCAGCTTGGCGGGACAGACCACAGATACGCAGTATTTT	CASSLAGQTTDTQYF
TRBJ1-1	.	TRBV7-9	.	TGTGCCAGCAGCCCGCCGGGGGGAGGACCGAACACTGAAGCTTTCTTT	CASSPPGGGPNTEAFF
TRBJ1-5	TRBD1	TRBV7-2	many	TGTGCCAGCAGCCCGACAGGGGGGGTCAATCAGCCCCAGCATTTT	CASSPTGGVNQPQHF
TRBJ2-5	TRBD2	TRBV5-1	.	TGCGCCAGCAGCCCCACCCCGGGGGGGCGACAAGAGACCCAGTACTTC	CASSPTPGGRQETQYF
TRBJ2-2	.	TRBV9	.	TGTGCCAGGAAATGGGGGCCCAACACCGGGGAGCTGTTTTTT	CARKWGPNTGELFF
TRBJ1-4	.	TRBV5-6	.	TGTGCCAGCAGCCCTCGGCGGGGAGGAAAACTGTTTTTT	CASSPRRGGKLFF
TRBJ1-2	TRBD1	TRBV6-5	.	TGTGCCAGCAGTTACTCGGGGACAGAGGTGGGGGGCTACACCTTC	CASSYSGTEVGGYTF
TRBJ1-6	.	TRBV7-6	.	TGTGCCAGCAGCTCCGGTGTTCAGGGAGGGTATAATTCACCCCTCCACTTT	CASSSGVQGGYNSPLHF
TRBJ2-5	TRBD2	TRBV19	few	TGTGCCAGTACCCGACTAGCAAGACGTGGGGAGACCCAGTACTTC	CASTRLARRGETQYF
TRBJ2-1	.	TRBV9	.	TGTGCCAGCAGCGTAGCTGGACAGAACTACAATGAGCAGTTCTTC	CASSVAGQNYNEQFF
TRBJ1-6	TRBD1	TRBV9	.	TGTGCCAGCAGCGTAGCTACAGGGGGCGCTTGGTCTACCGATTCACCCCTCCACTTT	CASSVATGGAWSTDSPLHF
TRBJ2-2	.	TRBV2	few	TGTGCCACCCGGGGGGCGGGCGCCGGGGAGCTGTTTTTT	CATRGAGAGELFF
TRBJ1-2	TRBD1	TRBV11-1	.	TGTGCCAGCAGCTCCTCCTCCTGGGACAGCCCCTATGGCTACACCTTC	CASSSSSWDSPYGYTF
TRBJ2-5	.	TRBV9	.	TGTGCCAGCAGCGTCCTGACAGGGGAGGGGGAGACCCAGTACTTC	CASSVLTGEGETQYF
TRBJ2-3	TRBD2	TRBV9	.	TGTGCCAGCAGCGCCCGGGGGGGCACACGAGATACGCAGTATTTT	CASSARGGTRDTQYF
TRBJ2-1	TRBD2	TRBV18	.	TGTGCCAGCTCACCCGGGACTAGCAAATTCAATGAGCAGTTCTTC	CASSPGTSKFNEQFF
TRBJ2-2	TRBD1	TRBV24-1	.	TGTGCCATCAAACCGGGACAGGGTACCGGGGAGCTGTTTTTT	CAIKPGQGTGELFF
TRBJ1-5	.	TRBV19	.	TGTGCCAGTAGTATCGCAAGTGGAGGTTGGCCCCAGCATTTT	CASSIASGGWPQHF
TRBJ1-2	TRBD1	TRBV28	.	TGTGCCAGCAGACCTCCTATCCAGACAGGGGGAGGCTATGGCTACACCTTC	CASRPPIQTGGGYGYTF
TRBJ2-1	TRBD1	TRBV9	few	TGTGCCAGCAGCGTAGTTCGACAGGGGGGCAACAATGAGCAGTTCTTC	CASSVVRQGGNNEQFF
TRBJ1-5	TRBD1	TRBV19	few	TGTGCCAGCCTGGACAGGGGGTTTTATAGCAATCAGCCCCAGCATTTT	CASLDRGFYSNQPQHF
TRBJ2-5	TRBD1	TRBV24-1	.	TGTGCCACCAGTGATTTGGGGGACAGCTTCCAAGAGACCCAGTACTTC	CATSDLGDSFQETQYF
TRBJ1-2	.	TRBV11-2	few	TGTGCCAGCAGTCCCGGGGGGGGGTCTCACTATGGCTACACCTTC	CASSPGGGSHYGYTF
TRBJ1-2	TRBD1	TRBV30	.	TGTGCCTCGGAGGAGGGGGCCCATGGCTACACCTTC	CASEEGAHGYTF
TRBJ2-3	TRBD2	TRBV9	few	TGTGCCAGCAGCCTCAGCGGGGGGCGCACAGATACGCAGTATTTT	CASSLSGGRTDTQYF
TRBJ2-2	.	TRBV3-1/TRBV3-2	.	TGTGCCAGCAGCCGGGGGGCCGGGGAGCTGTTTTTT	CASSRGAGELFF
TRBJ2-5	TRBD1	TRBV6-5	.	TGTGCCAGCAGCAGACAGGGGGCGCGGGAGACCCAGTACTTC	CASSRQGARETQYF
TRBJ1-1	.	TRBV5-1	.	TGCGCCAGCAGCCTCACGAGTGTTACGCCCGAAGCTTTCTTT	CASSLTSVTPEAFF
TRBJ1-2	TRBD1	TRBV2	.	TGTGCCAGCAGTCGACAGGGGTACTATGGCTACACCTTC	CASSRQGYYGYTF
TRBJ2-3	TRBD1	TRBV10-3	.	TGTGCCACCAAGGGAAGGGGGCCGGGCCCAGATACGCAGTATTTT	CATKGRGPGPDTQYF
TRBJ1-2	TRBD1	TRBV5-4	.	TGTGCCAGCAGCCCCCGGGACAGCTATGGCTACACCTTC	CASSPRDSYGYTF
TRBJ2-3	TRBD1	TRBV11-2	.	TGTGCCAGCAGCTTAGACGCCAGGGGGCCACAAGATACGCAGTATTTT	CASSLDARGPQDTQYF
TRBJ1-2	TRBD1	TRBV28	.	TGTGCCAGCAGTTCAACAGGGGACTATGGCTACACCTTC	CASSSTGDYGYTF
TRBJ1-5	TRBD1	TRBV28	.	TGTGCCAGCAGTTCGCCGGGGACAGACTCATTCAATCAGCCCCAGCATTTT	CASSSPGTDSFNQPQHF
TRBJ2-1	TRBD1	TRBV2	.	TGTGCCAGCTCCCGGGACAGGGAAGGCGATGAGCAGTTCTTC	CASSRDREGDEQFF
TRBJ2-1	TRBD1	TRBV24-1	.	TGTGCCACCAGTGATTTTCGGGGGACAGGCGGGAATGAGCAGTTCTTC	CATSDFRGTGGNEQFF
TRBJ1-1	.	TRBV11-2	.	TGTGCCAGCAGCACCACGAGTGTCTACACTGAAGCTTTCTTT	CASSTTSVYTEAFF
TRBJ1-3	.	TRBV4-3	.	TGCGCCAGCAGCCAATCAGTCTCTGGAAACACCATATATTTT	CASSQSVSGNTIYF
TRBJ1-5	.	TRBV18	.	TGTGCCAGCTCACCGGGTAGGTCCGGACAGCTCAATCAGCCCCAGCATTTT	CASSPGRSGQLNQPQHF
TRBJ2-3	.	TRBV24-1	few	TGTGCCACCAGTGACCGAGGACTGTTCCCTGCAGATACGCAGTATTTT	CATSDRGLFPADTQYF
TRBJ1-6	.	TRBV4-3	.	TGCGCCAGCAGCCGGTTAGCAGGACAGCGTAATTCACCCCTCCACTTT	CASSRLAGQRNSPLHF